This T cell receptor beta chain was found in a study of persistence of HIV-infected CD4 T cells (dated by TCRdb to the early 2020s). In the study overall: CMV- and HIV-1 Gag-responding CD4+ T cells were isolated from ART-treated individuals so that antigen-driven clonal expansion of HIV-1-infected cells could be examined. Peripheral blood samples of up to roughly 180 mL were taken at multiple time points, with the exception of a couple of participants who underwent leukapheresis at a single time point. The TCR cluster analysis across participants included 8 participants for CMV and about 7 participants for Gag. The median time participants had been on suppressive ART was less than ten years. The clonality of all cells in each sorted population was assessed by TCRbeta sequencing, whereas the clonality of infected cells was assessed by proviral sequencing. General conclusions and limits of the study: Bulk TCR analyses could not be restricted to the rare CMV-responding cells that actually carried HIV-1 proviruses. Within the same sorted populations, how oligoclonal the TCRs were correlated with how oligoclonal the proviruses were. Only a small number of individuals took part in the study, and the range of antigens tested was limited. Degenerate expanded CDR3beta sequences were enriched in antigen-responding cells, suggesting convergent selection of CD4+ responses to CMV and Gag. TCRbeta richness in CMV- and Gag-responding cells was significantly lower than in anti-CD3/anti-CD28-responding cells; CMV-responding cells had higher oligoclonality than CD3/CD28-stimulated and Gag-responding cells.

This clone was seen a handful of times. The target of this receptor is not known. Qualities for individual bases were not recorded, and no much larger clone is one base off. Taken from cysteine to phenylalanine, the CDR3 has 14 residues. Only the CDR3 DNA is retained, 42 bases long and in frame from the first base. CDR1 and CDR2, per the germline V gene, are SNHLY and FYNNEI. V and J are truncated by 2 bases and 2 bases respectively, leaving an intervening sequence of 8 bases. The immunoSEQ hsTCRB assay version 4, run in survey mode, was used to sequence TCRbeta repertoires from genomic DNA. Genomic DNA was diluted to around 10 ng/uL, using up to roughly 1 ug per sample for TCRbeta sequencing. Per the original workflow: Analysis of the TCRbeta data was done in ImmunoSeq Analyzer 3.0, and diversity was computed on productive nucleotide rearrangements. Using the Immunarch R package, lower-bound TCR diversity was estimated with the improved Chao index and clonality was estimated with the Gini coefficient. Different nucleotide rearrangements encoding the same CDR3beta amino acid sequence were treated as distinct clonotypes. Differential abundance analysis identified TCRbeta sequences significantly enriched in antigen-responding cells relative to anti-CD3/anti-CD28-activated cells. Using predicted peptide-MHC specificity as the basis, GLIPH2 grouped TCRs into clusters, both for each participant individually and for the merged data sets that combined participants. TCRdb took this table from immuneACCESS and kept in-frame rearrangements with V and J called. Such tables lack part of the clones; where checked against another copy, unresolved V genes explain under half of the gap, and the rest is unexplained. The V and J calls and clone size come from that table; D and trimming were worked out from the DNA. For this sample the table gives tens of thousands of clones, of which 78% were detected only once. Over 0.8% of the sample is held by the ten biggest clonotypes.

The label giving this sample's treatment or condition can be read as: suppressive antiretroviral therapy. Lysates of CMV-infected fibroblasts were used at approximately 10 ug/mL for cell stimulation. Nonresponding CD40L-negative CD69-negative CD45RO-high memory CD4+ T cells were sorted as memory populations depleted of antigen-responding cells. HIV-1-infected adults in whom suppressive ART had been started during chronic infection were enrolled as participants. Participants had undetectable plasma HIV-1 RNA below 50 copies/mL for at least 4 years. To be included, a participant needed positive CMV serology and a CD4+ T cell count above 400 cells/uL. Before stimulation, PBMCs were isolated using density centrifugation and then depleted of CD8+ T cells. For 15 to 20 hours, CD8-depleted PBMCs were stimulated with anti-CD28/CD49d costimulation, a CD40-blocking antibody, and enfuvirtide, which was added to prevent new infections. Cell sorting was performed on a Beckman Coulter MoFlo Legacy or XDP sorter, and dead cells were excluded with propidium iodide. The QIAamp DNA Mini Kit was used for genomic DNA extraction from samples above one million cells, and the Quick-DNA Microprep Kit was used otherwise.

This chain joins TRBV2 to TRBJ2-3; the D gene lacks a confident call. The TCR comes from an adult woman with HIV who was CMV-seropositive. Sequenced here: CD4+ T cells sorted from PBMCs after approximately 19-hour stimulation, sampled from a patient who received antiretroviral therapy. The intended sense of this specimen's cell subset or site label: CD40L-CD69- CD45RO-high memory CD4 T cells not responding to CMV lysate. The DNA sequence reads TGTGCCAGCAGTGAACTTGCGACCACAGATACGCAGTATTTT. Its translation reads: CASSELATTDTQYF. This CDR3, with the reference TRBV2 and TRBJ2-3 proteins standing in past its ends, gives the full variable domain EPEVTQTPSHQVTQMGQEVILRCVPISNHLYFYWYRQILGQKVEFLVSFYNNEISEKSEIFDDQFSVERPDGSNFTLKIRSTKLEDSAMYFCASSELATTDTQYFGPGTRLTVL.